This T cell receptor (beta chain) was sequenced during a study of blood T cell dynamics during melanoma immunotherapy. Time point meaning: week 3, after first cycle of checkpoint inhibitor. V shed 4 bases and J 4 bases; nucleotides not matched to a gene: 8. Germline V CDR1 and CDR2: MNHNS, SASEGT. There are 15 residues in the CDR3. Data came from immunoSEQ multiplex PCR; TCRdb stores just in-frame clones and leaves some out. The profile covers about 8,600 clones, with around nine tenths appearing a single time and approximately 6.3% taken by the ten largest. Specimen: blood, collected from a patient treated with checkpoint blockade. The chain combines TRBV6-1 with TRBJ2-7; 9 positions agree with TRBD1. This receptor was taken from a human donor with melanoma. The CDR3 DNA sequence: TGTGCCAGCAGTGTTACAGGGGGCAGGTCTTACGAGCAGTACTTC. Its protein is CASSVTGGRSYEQYF.